This paragraph reports one T cell receptor (beta chain). Its antigen remains unknown. The source of the sample is a study of PD-1 blockade in classical Hodgkin lymphoma. General study findings and limits: Newly diagnosed and completely responding patients shared comparable baseline diversity. Reasons behind the repertoire differences stay unclear, perhaps disease activity or earlier therapy. CD4+ TCR diversity climbed significantly by C4D1, unlike CD8+ TCR diversity.

Repertoires were generated with immunoSEQ multiplex PCR, while TCRdb's copy carries only in-frame clones and drops some. This sample yields 70,000 or so clones, of which roughly 91% are seen a single time; under 9.5% belongs to the top ten. Brentuximab vedotin exposure varied among the patients, all of whom had relapsed after autologous stem cell transplantation. This specimen consisted of peripheral blood mononuclear cells (PBMCs), obtained at baseline. This TCR was recovered from a human donor with classical Hodgkin lymphoma.

Written as DNA, the CDR3 is TGTGCCAGCAGTTACAAAAGCGCGGGGCCCCGTTTGCCCCAGCATTTT. Translated, it gives CASSYKSAGPRLPQHF. The chain has TRBV6-5 and TRBJ1-5; possible D gene TRBD1, 5 bases. CDR1 is MNHEY, CDR2 SVGAGI, per germline. The CDR3 sequence is 16 residues long. Trimming took 2 bases from V and 9 from J, leaving 20 bases between them.